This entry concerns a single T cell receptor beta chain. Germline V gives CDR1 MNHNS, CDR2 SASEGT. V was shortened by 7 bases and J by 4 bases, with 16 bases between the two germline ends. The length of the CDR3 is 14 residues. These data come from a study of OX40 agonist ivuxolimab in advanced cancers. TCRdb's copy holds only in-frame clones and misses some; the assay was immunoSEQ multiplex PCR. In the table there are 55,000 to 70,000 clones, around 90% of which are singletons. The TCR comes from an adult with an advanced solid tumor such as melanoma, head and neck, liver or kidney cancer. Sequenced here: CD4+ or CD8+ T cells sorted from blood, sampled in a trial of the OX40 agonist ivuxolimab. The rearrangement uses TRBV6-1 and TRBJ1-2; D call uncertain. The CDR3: CASIGRVFGYGYTF. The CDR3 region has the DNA TGTGCCAGCATAGGAAGGGTGTTCGGCTATGGCTACACCTTC.